These T cell receptor beta chains were read from a single sample in a study of cytomegalovirus exposure and HLA in healthy donors. The assay was immunoSEQ multiplex PCR, and TCRdb's table has in-frame clones only and misses some. The profile shows roughly 120,000 clones, roughly 78% of them singletons. Sequenced: PBMCs. The receptors were gathered from a man aged 30 to 39 in good health and CMV-seronegative. CDR3s include the opening cysteine and the closing phenylalanine or tryptophan. Fields, in order: CDR3 length, J gene, clone size, V gene, D gene, CDR3 protein, CDR3 DNA. A D gene is named only where the DNA matches it firmly. Not every row has a clone size; where given, it reads once, few, many or a size class.

14 | TRBJ1-4 | NA | TRBV15 | TRBD1 | CATSRGQNNEKLFF | TGTGCCACCAGCAGGGGACAGAATAATGAAAAACTGTTTTTT
16 | TRBJ2-2 | NA | TRBV10-3 | TRBD2 | CAISGLAGVSTGELFF | TGTGCCATCAGTGGACTAGCGGGAGTAAGCACCGGGGAGCTGTTTTTT
12 | TRBJ2-7 | NA | TRBV28 | TRBD1 | CASSLRGLEQYF | TGTGCCAGCAGTCTAAGGGGGCTCGAGCAGTACTTC
14 | TRBJ1-5 | NA | TRBV10-3 | TRBD1 | CAIGKDRGNQPQHF | TGTGCCATCGGGAAGGACAGGGGCAATCAGCCCCAGCATTTT
15 | TRBJ2-7 | once | TRBV19 | TRBD1 | CASSIENRGLDEQYF | TGTGCCAGTAGTATAGAGAACAGGGGGCTAGACGAGCAGTACTTC
17 | TRBJ2-1 | NA | TRBV30 | TRBD2 | CAWSPPIPAGVFNEQFF | TGTGCCTGGAGTCCCCCTATCCCCGCGGGAGTCTTTAATGAGCAGTTCTTC
16 | TRBJ2-3 | few | TRBV7-2 | TRBD1 | CASSLVSGGAADTQYF | TGTGCCAGCAGCTTAGTATCAGGGGGCGCCGCAGATACGCAGTATTTT
12 | TRBJ1-1 | NA | TRBV6-1 | NA | CASSLYETEAFF | TGTGCCAGCAGCCTTTACGAGACTGAAGCTTTCTTT
14 | TRBJ2-1 | NA | TRBV6-1 | TRBD2 | CASSEGTSGSEQFF | TGTGCCAGCAGTGAAGGGACTAGCGGGAGTGAGCAGTTCTTC
14 | TRBJ2-3 | few | TRBV9 | NA | CASSGGTGTDTQYF | TGTGCCAGCAGCGGAGGGACTGGGACAGATACGCAGTATTTT
16 | TRBJ1-1 | NA | TRBV19 | NA | CASSSGVTRPNTEAFF | TGTGCCAGTAGTTCGGGGGTCACCCGCCCGAACACTGAAGCTTTCTTT
15 | TRBJ2-7 | NA | TRBV19 | TRBD1 | CASSPGQGFDYEQYF | TGTGCCAGTAGCCCGGGACAGGGCTTTGATTACGAGCAGTACTTC
15 | TRBJ2-7 | once | TRBV7-9 | NA | CASSLDLANQWEQYF | TGTGCCAGCAGCTTAGATCTTGCCAATCAGTGGGAGCAGTACTTC
13 | TRBJ1-2 | once | TRBV19 | NA | CASSIAGHYGYTF | TGTGCCAGTAGTATCGCAGGGCACTATGGCTACACCTTC
16 | TRBJ1-2 | NA | TRBV28 | TRBD1 | CASSNSGTGGLVGYPF | TGTGCCAGCAGTAACTCGGGGACAGGGGGATTGGTTGGCTACCCCTTC
14 | TRBJ2-5 | NA | TRBV9 | TRBD1 | CASSIRQGQETQYF | TGTGCCAGCAGCATCAGACAGGGGCAAGAGACCCAGTACTTC
15 | TRBJ2-5 | NA | TRBV21-1 | NA | CASRMWTRGQETQYF | TGTGCCAGCAGAATGTGGACTAGAGGGCAAGAGACCCAGTACTTC
16 | TRBJ2-1 | NA | TRBV7-9 | TRBD2 | CASSDTLAGPNNEQFF | TGTGCCAGCAGCGACACCCTAGCGGGGCCTAACAATGAGCAGTTCTTC
17 | TRBJ1-2 | few | TRBV4-3 | TRBD1 | CASSQDQTLTGGGGYTF | TGCGCCAGCAGCCAAGACCAAACCCTAACAGGGGGAGGAGGCTACACCTTC
13 | TRBJ1-2 | NA | TRBV9 | NA | CASSVGTVNGYTF | TGTGCCAGCAGCGTAGGGACAGTGAATGGCTACACCTTC
15 | TRBJ1-1 | NA | TRBV7-9 | NA | CASSFLRTGNTEAFF | TGTGCCAGCAGTTTCCTCCGAACAGGGAACACTGAAGCTTTCTTT
15 | TRBJ2-3 | NA | TRBV5-4 | TRBD2 | CASSPGLAAEDTQYF | TGTGCCAGCAGCCCCGGACTAGCGGCGGAAGATACGCAGTATTTT